Shown below are 13 T cell receptor beta chains from a single sample sequenced in a study of blood T cell repertoires in COVID-19. The assay was immunoSEQ multiplex PCR, and TCRdb's table has in-frame clones only and misses some. This table has roughly 230,000 clones, about 86% appearing once. Sequencing was performed on PBMCs or T cells enriched from blood (not recorded which). The origin of the receptors is a man over 45 who had recovered from COVID-19.

DNA for the CDR3: TGTGCCAGCAGCCCTCTACAGGGAAGGAGCAATCAGCCCCAGCATTTT. Encoded protein: CASSPLQGRSNQPQHF. The chain recombines TRBV7-8 with TRBJ1-5, with D possibly TRBD1 on 6 matching bases. The CDR3 sequence is 16 residues long. The germline CDR1 and CDR2 sequences are SGHVS and FQNEAQ. V was trimmed by 5 bases and J by 1 base, leaving 15 bases between them.

Many counts were recorded for this clone. This chain joins TRBV27 and TRBJ2-3; no clear D. Germline assignment: CDR1 MNHEY and CDR2 SMNVEV (reference sequence). The V and J ends lost 4 bases and 5 bases respectively, with 4 bases between them. The CDR3 loop spans 11 amino acids. As DNA, the CDR3 is TGTGCCAGCAGTTCCCGAGATACGCAGTATTTT. Its translation: CASSSRDTQYF.

The chain has TRBV5-5 and TRBJ2-5; D remains unclear. Germline CDR1 is SGHKS and CDR2 is YYEKEE (reference sequence). V was clipped by 0 bases and J by 2 bases, with 5 bases between them. The CDR3 is 13 amino acids. DNA for the CDR3: TGTGCCAGCAGCTTGGTTCAGCAAGAGACCCAGTACTTC. This encodes CASSLVQQETQYF.

The genes are TRBV6-4 and TRBJ2-1; 11 nucleotides line up with TRBD1. V shed 2 bases and J 7 bases; nucleotides not matched to a gene: 7. Per germline, CDR1 MRHNA and CDR2 SNTAGT. The CDR3 covers 16 residues. As DNA, the CDR3 is TGTGCCAGCAGTGACCGACGGACAGGGGGCTGGAATGAGCAGTTCTTC. This sequence encodes CASSDRRTGGWNEQFF.

This chain connects TRBV6-1 to TRBJ1-1, with D unclear. The germline gives CDR1 MNHNS, CDR2 SASEGT. Trimming removed 1 base at V and 4 bases at J, with 13 bases between. This CDR3 is 15 amino acids long. The CDR3 DNA sequence: TGTGCCAGCAGTGAAGGGACTCATCCTGGCACTGAAGCTTTCTTT. Amino acids: CASSEGTHPGTEAFF.

This chain links TRBV19 with TRBJ2-7; D unclear. This CDR3 has 14 residues. Trimming cost V 8 bases and J 0 bases, with 14 bases left between them. The germline gives CDR1 LNHDA, CDR2 SQIVND (reference sequence). As DNA, the CDR3 is TGTGCCAGTGGCCGGTCTGGAGCCTCCTACGAGCAGTACTTC. This translates into CASGRSGASYEQYF. Looking up the rest from reference TRBV19 and TRBJ2-7 gives the full variable domain: DGGITQSPKYLFRKEGQNVTLSCEQNLNHDAMYWYRQDPGQGLRLIYYSQIVNDFQKGDIAEGYSVSREKKESFPLTVTSAQKNPTAFYLCASGRSGASYEQYFGPGTRLTVT.

The genes are TRBV2 and TRBJ2-2, with TRBD1 matching over 9 bases. The CDR3 contains 15 residues. The V gene's germline CDR1 is SNHLY and CDR2 FYNNEI. The V segment lost 6 bases and the J segment 5 bases; nucleotides outside the gene matches: 7. The CDR3 protein is CASSPTGGATGELFF. CDR3 DNA: TGTGCCAGCAGCCCAACAGGGGGCGCGACCGGGGAGCTGTTTTTT.

The chain recombines TRBV28 with TRBJ1-5, with 7 bases fitting TRBD1. Trimming removed 2 bases from V and 4 bases from J; junction bases left unmatched: 8. The germline V gene encodes CDR1 MDHEN and CDR2 SYDVKM. The CDR3 spans 16 residues. This CDR3 is CASSLRLGTANQPQHF. In DNA form, the CDR3 reads TGTGCCAGCAGTTTAAGGCTCGGGACAGCGAATCAGCCCCAGCATTTT.

CDR3 DNA: TGTGCCAGCAGCCAAGATGAGCGGAACACCGGGGAGCTGTTTTTT. Residues: CASSQDERNTGELFF. V and J are TRBV4-2 and TRBJ2-2; no clear D. The CDR3 sequence is 15 residues long. Per germline, CDR1 LGHNA and CDR2 YNFKEQ. V was cut by 0 bases and J by 1 base, with 6 bases left in between.

This chain connects TRBV28 to TRBJ2-7; 8 nucleotides agree with TRBD2. Germline lookup yields CDR1 MDHEN and CDR2 SYDVKM. V trimming: 5 bases; J trimming: 3 bases; junction bases outside the gene matches: 6. This CDR3 has 14 amino acids. The DNA of the CDR3 is TGTGCCAGCAGTCGCGGGACTAGTATCTACGAGCAGTACTTC. Its protein is CASSRGTSIYEQYF.

The rearrangement uses TRBV6-5 and TRBJ2-5; 8 bases agree with TRBD2. The ends lost 7 bases at V and 3 bases at J; junction bases unmatched: 4. The CDR3 extends over 13 amino acids. CDR1 and CDR2 from the germline V gene are MNHEY and SVGAGI. As DNA, the CDR3 is TGTGCCAGCAAGCGTAGCGGGAAAGAGACCCAGTACTTC. It encodes CASKRSGKETQYF.

The V and J genes are TRBV11-2 and TRBJ2-7; 10 bases fit TRBD2. The CDR3 spans 15 residues. The germline CDR1 and CDR2 sequences are SGHAT and FQNNGV. With V trimmed by 2 bases and J by 2 bases, 3 bases remained unmatched. CDR3 sequence: CASSLNLAGAYEQYF. In DNA form, the CDR3 reads TGTGCCAGCAGCTTAAATCTAGCGGGGGCCTACGAGCAGTACTTC.

This sequence joins TRBV9 and TRBJ2-7, with 7 bases matching TRBD1. After removal of 0 bases from V and 5 bases from J, the junction contained 8 bases not matched to a gene. CDR1 is SGDLS, CDR2 YYNGEE, per germline. CDR3 length equals 15 residues. The CDR3 region is CASSVASGGRNEQYF. CDR3 in DNA: TGTGCCAGCAGCGTAGCGTCAGGGGGTAGGAACGAGCAGTACTTC. Full variable domain (missing parts from reference TRBV9 and TRBJ2-7): DSGVTQTPKHLITATGQRVTLRCSPRSGDLSVYWYQQSLDQGLQFLIQYYNGEERAKGNILERFSAQQFPDLHSELNLSSLELGDSALYFCASSVASGGRNEQYFGPGTRLTVT.